The 18 T cell receptor beta chains below all came from one sample that was sequenced in a study of blood T cell repertoires in COVID-19. Here immunoSEQ multiplex PCR was the method, and the copy in TCRdb shows in-frame clones only, minus some. The data contain fewer than 250,000 clones, 89% of them singletons. Sequencing was done on a sample of PBMCs or T cells enriched from blood (not recorded which). Receptor source: a woman aged 18-35 years who had recovered from COVID-19.

This sequence joins TRBV6-6 and TRBJ1-2, with D maybe TRBD1 (5 bases). CDR3 length: 14 residues. CDR1 MNHNY and CDR2 SVGAGI come from the germline V gene (reference sequence). Trimming pared 6 bases from V and 0 bases from J, leaving 11 bases between. The CDR3 region is CASSADRANYGYTF. The CDR3 nucleotides read TGTGCCAGCAGCGCCGACAGAGCTAACTATGGCTACACCTTC.

V gene TRBV2 combines with J gene TRBJ1-2, with D tentatively TRBD1 (5 bases). V lost 4 bases to trimming and J lost 0 bases, with 12 bases between them. The CDR3 runs 15 residues. Germline assignment: CDR1 SNHLY and CDR2 FYNNEI. The CDR3 region is CASSGGDQSNYGYTF. CDR3 coding DNA: TGTGCCAGCAGTGGGGGGGACCAATCTAACTATGGCTACACCTTC.

The chain uses TRBV16 and TRBJ2-5; 9 nucleotides agree with TRBD2. Germline V lookup: CDR1 KGHSY, CDR2 FQNENV. V dropped 4 bases and J dropped 5; count of bases not matched to a gene: 29. This CDR3 spans 22 amino acids. Here the CDR3 DNA reads TGTGCCAGCAGCCGCGACCCAAGTGGGAGGAGCGGGGGGACTCTAAAGGAGGAGACCCAGTACTTC. Translation gives CASSRDPSGRSGGTLKEETQYF.

The CDR3 loop is CASSRRSQGGSTDTQYF. The CDR3 coding sequence is TGTGCCAGTAGTAGAAGATCCCAGGGGGGTAGCACAGATACGCAGTATTTT. The chain is built from TRBV19 and TRBJ2-3, with a weak D call TRBD1 (7 bases). Germline lookup yields CDR1 LNHDA and CDR2 SQIVND (reference sequence). V lost 4 bases and J lost 0, with 17 bases in between. The CDR3 runs 17 residues.

The J gene is TRBJ1-2, the V gene TRBV4-1; the D gene is possibly TRBD1 (5 bases). The CDR3 sequence is 15 residues long. Germline CDR1 MGHRA, CDR2 YSYEKL. The V gene lost 1 base and the J gene lost 2 bases, with 11 bases spanning the gap. Written as DNA, the CDR3 is TGCGCCAGCAGCCAAGTGGTTTCAGGGAACTATGGCTACACCTTC. Its protein is CASSQVVSGNYGYTF.

V gene TRBV6-1 combines with J gene TRBJ1-2, with TRBD1 matching 10 bases. J was trimmed by 6 bases and V by 0 bases; bases with no gene match: 13. This CDR3 spans 18 amino acids. The germline CDR1 and CDR2 sequences are MNHNS and SASEGT. The CDR3 nucleotides read TGTGCCAGCAGTGAAGCTAAGGGACAGGGGCTTATAAGGGATGGCTACACCTTC. It encodes CASSEAKGQGLIRDGYTF.

The chain carries TRBV12-5 and TRBJ2-1, with TRBD2 matching 7 bases. J lost 8 bases, V lost 0 bases, and 13 bases had no gene match. Germline lookup yields CDR1 LGHNT and CDR2 FRNRAP. This CDR3 is 17 amino acids long. CDR3 residues: CASGLVRYLTSLDEQFF. CDR3 DNA sequence: TGTGCTAGTGGTTTGGTACGGTACTTGACTAGCTTGGATGAGCAGTTCTTC.

The genes are TRBV10-3 and TRBJ1-2, with TRBD1 matching over 9 bases. Unmatched junction bases numbered 8, after V lost 6 bases and J lost 6 bases. The CDR3 consists of 14 residues. Per germline, CDR1 ENHRY and CDR2 SYGVKD. The CDR3 DNA sequence: TGTGCCATCAGCGATGGGACAGGGTTTGATGGCTACACCTTC. It is translated as CAISDGTGFDGYTF.

This clone was detected only once. V is TRBV6-5 and J is TRBJ2-7, with D unclear. The V end was cut by 6 bases, the J end by 1 base, with 16 bases between. Germline lookup yields CDR1 MNHEY and CDR2 SVGAGI. The CDR3 runs to 15 residues. The CDR3 DNA reads as TGTGCCAGCAGGGGTTCAGGCCTCGGATCCTACGAGCAGTACTTC. Translation gives CASRGSGLGSYEQYF.

This CDR3 is CASSRKAGFSGVQQETQYF. The CDR3 DNA is TGTGCCAGCAGCCGGAAGGCTGGGTTTAGCGGGGTACAACAAGAGACCCAGTACTTC. The chain joins TRBV21-1 to TRBJ2-5; the D segment call TRBD2 is taken from the table without a DNA check. TRBV21-1 is a recognized pseudogene. CDR3 length: 19 residues.

V and J are TRBV3-1 (or the pseudogene TRBV3-2) and TRBJ1-6, with D perhaps matching TRBD1 (5 bases). Germline loops: CDR1 LGHDT, CDR2 YNNKEL (reference sequence). The CDR3 spans 13 residues. The V end lost 0 bases, the J end lost 9 bases, and 6 bases lay between the germline ends. As DNA, the CDR3 is TGTGCCAGCAGCCAAGATAGGGGTTCACCCCTCCACTTT. Its translation: CASSQDRGSPLHF.

The chain employs TRBV28 and TRBJ2-3, with 16 positions matching TRBD2. This CDR3 is built from 15 residues. Germline-derived CDR1 and CDR2 are MDHEN and SYDVKM. The junction had 4 bases not matched to a gene; V was cut back by 10 bases and J by 3 bases. In DNA form, the CDR3 reads TGTGCCACCCGGGGACTAGCGGGGGGGACAGATACGCAGTATTTT. It translates to CATRGLAGGTDTQYF.

The rearrangement uses TRBV28 and TRBJ1-1; possible D gene TRBD1, 6 bases. Germline lookup yields CDR1 MDHEN and CDR2 SYDVKM. Trimming stripped 8 bases from V and 8 bases from J, with 15 bases between. The CDR3 is made up of 12 amino acids. CDR3 loop: CASHRQGLEAFF. Here the CDR3 DNA reads TGTGCCAGCCACAGGCAGGGGCTGGAAGCTTTCTTT.

This clone was found a few times. This sequence joins TRBV6-5 and TRBJ2-7; D is possibly TRBD2 (5 bases). Germline-derived CDR1 and CDR2 are MNHEY and SVGAGI. Trimming cost V 6 bases and J 5 bases, with 11 bases left between them. This CDR3 is built from 12 residues. As DNA, the CDR3 is TGTGCCAGCAGGGGAGACATCCACGAGCAGTACTTC. It is translated as CASRGDIHEQYF.

This clone occurred once. The chain is built from TRBV4-2 and TRBJ2-5, with unresolved D. The V gene's germline CDR1 is LGHNA and CDR2 YNFKEQ. The CDR3 is made up of 15 amino acids. V was shortened by 1 base and J by 1 base, with 10 bases between the two germline ends. The CDR3 is CASSQVTTLQETQYF. The DNA for the CDR3 is TGTGCCAGCAGCCAAGTAACGACTCTCCAAGAGACCCAGTACTTC.

The rearrangement joins TRBV11-1 to TRBJ2-1; perhaps TRBD1 as D (5 bases). Germline V gives CDR1 SGHAT, CDR2 FQDESV (reference sequence). The CDR3 covers 14 residues. V lost 1 base and J 13 bases, leaving 17 bases between the germline ends. CDR3 sequence (DNA): TGTGCCAGCAGCTTAGTTGAGGACAATGGCAACCAGTTCTTC. Its translation is CASSLVEDNGNQFF.

The table lists this clone with a few counts. The CDR3 DNA reads TGTGCCAGTAAGGTTTCAGGGGACGTTTCACCCCTCCACTTT. Its translation: CASKVSGDVSPLHF. This chain uses TRBV19 with TRBJ1-6, with a possible D match to TRBD1 (6 bases). V was cut by 7 bases and J by 9 bases, with 16 bases left in between. CDR1 and CDR2 from the germline V gene are LNHDA and SQIVND (reference sequence). This CDR3 has 14 amino acids. The entire variable domain, with the rest obtained from reference TRBV19 and TRBJ1-6, is as follows: DGGITQSPKYLFRKEGQNVTLSCEQNLNHDAMYWYRQDPGQGLRLIYYSQIVNDFQKGDIAEGYSVSREKKESFPLTVTSAQKNPTAFYLCASKVSGDVSPLHFGNGTRLTVT.

The rearrangement uses TRBV2 and TRBJ1-2, with D tentatively TRBD1 (5 bases). Trimming pared 6 bases from V and 8 bases from J, leaving 16 bases between. The CDR3 runs 13 residues. Germline-derived CDR1 and CDR2 are SNHLY and FYNNEI. CDR3 protein: CASSKKQGGGYTF. The CDR3 DNA follows: TGTGCCAGCAGCAAAAAGCAGGGTGGCGGCTACACCTTC.